This TCR beta chain was documented in a study of T-cell reconstitution after alpha-beta-depleted transplantation in children. Trimming at V came to 0 bases and at J to 0 bases, leaving 8 bases not matched to a gene. Germline V lookup: CDR1 DFQATT, CDR2 SNEGSKA (reference sequence). There are 18 residues in the CDR3. The sample holds many counts of this clonotype. A TCRbeta library incorporating unique molecular identifiers was prepared. A single record per CDR3 protein comes from TCRdb applying MiXCR to the PCR reads. The sample has about 440,000 distinct CDR3 sequences, 43% seen once. Sample: PBMCs, taken before TCRalphabeta/CD19-depleted stem cell transplant. The clonotype comes from a girl aged 2 to 10 with aplastic anemia, due to receive a stem cell transplant. This chain joins TRBV20-1 and TRBJ2-4; TRBD2 matches 10 bases. The chain's CDR3 is CSARDRGSGGLAKNIQYF. CDR3 bases: TGCAGTGCTAGAGATCGGGGTAGCGGGGGGCTAGCCAAAAACATTCAGTACTTC.